This T cell receptor beta chain was obtained from a study of blood T cell repertoires in COVID-19. Background on the study: Samples of COVID-19 (acute and convalescent) were obtained from the United States, Italy and Spain.

The CDR3 is 14 amino acids. Germline loops: CDR1 KGHSH, CDR2 LQKENI. Trimming took 4 bases from V and 5 from J; bases not matched to a gene: 7. Measured with immunoSEQ multiplex PCR; TCRdb has only the in-frame clones, and not every one. The table shows under 130,000 clones, with roughly 85% occurring only once. The clonotype comes from a human donor in a cohort sampled during active COVID-19. V and J are TRBV18 and TRBJ2-5, with 7 bases fitting TRBD1. The sequenced sample consisted of peripheral blood. CDR3 loop: CASSQRQGGETQYF. The DNA of the CDR3 is TGTGCCAGCTCACAACGACAGGGCGGGGAGACCCAGTACTTC.